Listed below are T cell receptor beta chains from one sample, sequenced in a study of a mutant IDH1 vaccine in newly diagnosed glioma. Profiled with immunoSEQ multiplex PCR; TCRdb holds only in-frame clones, not every one. The profile shows 40,000 or so clones, about 78% of them singletons. The sequences come from PBMCs, collected from a glioma patient treated with radiotherapy, temozolomide or both. Receptors were obtained from a man aged 40-49 years with glioma. Some clones in this sample may be carry-over from other donors' samples. Each CDR3 is given with its conserved first and last residue. The D gene is left open where the match is weak. Size is stated for part of the rows, as once, few or many counts, or as a class when the clone is expanded.

v_gene: TRBV7-2; abundance: NA; d_gene: TRBD1; j_gene: TRBJ1-5; CDR3nt: TGTGCCAGCAGCTTAACGCCCGGGACAGTCAATCAGCCCCAGCATTTT; CDR3aa: CASSLTPGTVNQPQHF
v_gene: TRBV9; abundance: once; d_gene: NA; j_gene: TRBJ2-6; CDR3nt: TGTGCCAGCAGCGCGGGGGGACAGGCGTTTACTGGGGCCAACGTCCTGACTTTC; CDR3aa: CASSAGGQAFTGANVLTF
v_gene: TRBV18; abundance: few; d_gene: NA; j_gene: TRBJ1-1; CDR3nt: TGTGCCAGCTCACAGAACAGGGAGGACACTGAAGCTTTCTTT; CDR3aa: CASSQNREDTEAFF
v_gene: TRBV4-1; abundance: NA; d_gene: TRBD1; j_gene: TRBJ1-1; CDR3nt: TGCGCCAGCAGCCAAGTGACAGGGGGCCGGAACACTGAAGCTTTCTTT; CDR3aa: CASSQVTGGRNTEAFF
v_gene: TRBV6-6; abundance: NA; d_gene: NA; j_gene: TRBJ2-7; CDR3nt: TGTGCCAGCAGTTACTCCCGGACCCGATCGGGCGAGCAGTACTTC; CDR3aa: CASSYSRTRSGEQYF
v_gene: TRBV30; abundance: few; d_gene: NA; j_gene: TRBJ1-1; CDR3nt: TGTGCCTGGGAAAGGGGATTGAACACTGAAGCTTTCTTT; CDR3aa: CAWERGLNTEAFF
v_gene: TRBV9; abundance: few; d_gene: NA; j_gene: TRBJ2-6; CDR3nt: TGTGCCAGCTCTGGGTCTGGGGCCAACGTCCTGACTTTC; CDR3aa: CASSGSGANVLTF
v_gene: TRBV10-3; abundance: once; d_gene: NA; j_gene: TRBJ2-7; CDR3nt: TGTGCCATCAGTGAGGCGCAGCTCTCCTACGGGCAGTACTTC; CDR3aa: CAISEAQLSYGQYF
v_gene: TRBV5-1; abundance: NA; d_gene: TRBD1; j_gene: TRBJ2-4; CDR3nt: TGCGCCAGCAGCTTGGGCTCGACAGGGCCGGGTGTCATTCAGTACTTC; CDR3aa: CASSLGSTGPGVIQYF
v_gene: TRBV5-5; abundance: NA; d_gene: NA; j_gene: TRBJ1-6; CDR3nt: TGTGCCAGCAGCTTGACGGGCCCGGGGGGTTCACCCCTCCACTTT; CDR3aa: CASSLTGPGGSPLHF
v_gene: TRBV28; abundance: NA; d_gene: TRBD1; j_gene: TRBJ1-1; CDR3nt: TGTGCCAGCAGTTCCAGGACAGGGGGGACTGAAGCTTTCTTT; CDR3aa: CASSSRTGGTEAFF
v_gene: TRBV10-1; abundance: NA; d_gene: NA; j_gene: TRBJ1-4; CDR3nt: TGCGCCAGCAGCCGGGACCGCTCTAATGAAAAACTGTTTTTT; CDR3aa: CASSRDRSNEKLFF
v_gene: TRBV19; abundance: NA; d_gene: NA; j_gene: TRBJ2-2; CDR3nt: TGTGCCAGTAGTAAAAAGGGGAATCAGGACACCGGGGAGCTGTTTTTT; CDR3aa: CASSKKGNQDTGELFF
v_gene: TRBV7-2; abundance: NA; d_gene: NA; j_gene: TRBJ1-1; CDR3nt: TGTGCCAGCAGCTTAAGCGACCTGGGGACTGAAGCTTTCTTT; CDR3aa: CASSLSDLGTEAFF
v_gene: TRBV21-1; abundance: NA; d_gene: NA; j_gene: TRBJ2-7; CDR3nt: TGTGCCAGCGGGGGACAGGGGTACCACGAGCAGTACTTC; CDR3aa: CASGGQGYHEQYF
v_gene: TRBV9; abundance: NA; d_gene: NA; j_gene: TRBJ2-1; CDR3nt: TGTGCCAGCAGCGTAGACGATGAGCAGTTCTTC; CDR3aa: CASSVDDEQFF
v_gene: TRBV18; abundance: NA; d_gene: NA; j_gene: TRBJ1-5; CDR3nt: TGTGCCAGCTCACCACGGGGAAATCAGCCCCAGCATTTT; CDR3aa: CASSPRGNQPQHF
v_gene: TRBV20-1; abundance: NA; d_gene: NA; j_gene: TRBJ2-7; CDR3nt: TGCAGTGCTAGGGATTCCTACGAGCAGTACTTC; CDR3aa: CSARDSYEQYF
v_gene: TRBV28; abundance: few; d_gene: TRBD1; j_gene: TRBJ2-7; CDR3nt: TGTGCCAGCAGTCCACGGACAGGGTACTACGAGCAGTACTTC; CDR3aa: CASSPRTGYYEQYF
v_gene: TRBV5-1; abundance: NA; d_gene: NA; j_gene: TRBJ1-3; CDR3nt: TGCGCCAGCAGCTTGTCAGCCTCTGGAAACACCATATATTTT; CDR3aa: CASSLSASGNTIYF
v_gene: TRBV5-1; abundance: NA; d_gene: TRBD1; j_gene: TRBJ1-1; CDR3nt: TGCGCCAGCAGCGTGACAGGGGGTAACACTGAAGCTTTCTTT; CDR3aa: CASSVTGGNTEAFF
v_gene: TRBV5-4; abundance: NA; d_gene: NA; j_gene: TRBJ2-7; CDR3nt: TGTGCCAGCAGCTTGGCCAGGGTTTCCTACGAGCAGTACTTC; CDR3aa: CASSLARVSYEQYF
v_gene: TRBV19; abundance: NA; d_gene: TRBD1; j_gene: TRBJ1-3; CDR3nt: TGTGCCAGTAGCTGGCGACAGGGAGCCGGAAACACCATATATTTT; CDR3aa: CASSWRQGAGNTIYF
v_gene: TRBV18; abundance: NA; d_gene: NA; j_gene: TRBJ2-7; CDR3nt: TGTGCCAGCTCACCACATAAGGGGGACGAGCAGTACTTC; CDR3aa: CASSPHKGDEQYF
v_gene: TRBV15; abundance: NA; d_gene: NA; j_gene: TRBJ2-1; CDR3nt: TGTGCCACCAGCAGAGCTATCTACATTAATGAGCAGTTCTTC; CDR3aa: CATSRAIYINEQFF
v_gene: TRBV7-9; abundance: NA; d_gene: NA; j_gene: TRBJ1-1; CDR3nt: TGTGCCAGCAGCTTAGTAGGCAGGGCGAACACTGAAGCTTTCTTT; CDR3aa: CASSLVGRANTEAFF
v_gene: TRBV6-6; abundance: NA; d_gene: NA; j_gene: TRBJ2-1; CDR3nt: TGTGCCAGCACCCAGGGGCTTGAGCAGTTCTTC; CDR3aa: CASTQGLEQFF
v_gene: TRBV2; abundance: NA; d_gene: TRBD1; j_gene: TRBJ1-2; CDR3nt: TGTGCCAGTGGGACAGGGAGTCAGGAGAACTATGGCTACACCTTC; CDR3aa: CASGTGSQENYGYTF
v_gene: TRBV4-1; abundance: NA; d_gene: NA; j_gene: TRBJ1-4; CDR3nt: TGCGCCAGCAGCCAAGTCGCGGACAGTTGGGAAAAACTGTTTTTT; CDR3aa: CASSQVADSWEKLFF
v_gene: TRBV7-9; abundance: once; d_gene: NA; j_gene: TRBJ2-3; CDR3nt: TGTGCCAGCAGCTTAGGGGTTCAGGGATACACAGATACGCAGTATTTT; CDR3aa: CASSLGVQGYTDTQYF
v_gene: TRBV5-1; abundance: NA; d_gene: NA; j_gene: TRBJ1-1; CDR3nt: TGCGCCAGCAGCTTGCCCCTGGGAAACACTGAAGCTTTCTTT; CDR3aa: CASSLPLGNTEAFF
v_gene: TRBV18; abundance: NA; d_gene: NA; j_gene: TRBJ1-1; CDR3nt: TGTGCCAGCTCACCTCCGGACCTAGGGCAAGGGGCTGAAGCTTTCTTT; CDR3aa: CASSPPDLGQGAEAFF
v_gene: TRBV18; abundance: NA; d_gene: NA; j_gene: TRBJ2-7; CDR3nt: TGTGCCAGCTCACCAATTAGGGGATACGAGCAGTACTTC; CDR3aa: CASSPIRGYEQYF
v_gene: TRBV7-9; abundance: NA; d_gene: NA; j_gene: TRBJ1-1; CDR3nt: TGTGCCAGCACCTCTAACGGGTTTGAGACTGAAGCTTTCTTT; CDR3aa: CASTSNGFETEAFF
v_gene: TRBV29-1; abundance: NA; d_gene: TRBD1; j_gene: TRBJ2-2; CDR3nt: TGCAGCGTGAAATTCCGGGACAGGAACACCGGGGAGCTGTTTTTT; CDR3aa: CSVKFRDRNTGELFF
v_gene: TRBV6-1; abundance: NA; d_gene: NA; j_gene: TRBJ1-5; CDR3nt: TGTGCCAGCAGTGCCCTCGTCAGTTATAGCAATCAGCCCCAGCATTTT; CDR3aa: CASSALVSYSNQPQHF
v_gene: TRBV7-7; abundance: NA; d_gene: TRBD1; j_gene: TRBJ2-5; CDR3nt: TGTGCTAGCAGCCCAGGGGGCGGGGAAGAGCAGTACTTC; CDR3aa: CASSPGGGEEQYF
v_gene: TRBV4-1; abundance: NA; d_gene: TRBD1; j_gene: TRBJ1-4; CDR3nt: TGCGCCAGCAGCCAAGGGACAGGGTTAGAAAAACTGTTTTTT; CDR3aa: CASSQGTGLEKLFF
v_gene: TRBV10-3; abundance: few; d_gene: TRBD1; j_gene: TRBJ2-2; CDR3nt: TGTGCCATCAGTGAGTCGAGGACAGGGGGCACCGGGGAGCTGTTTTTT; CDR3aa: CAISESRTGGTGELFF
v_gene: TRBV13; abundance: NA; d_gene: NA; j_gene: TRBJ2-3; CDR3nt: TGTGCCAGCAGCACCTCGGACGTACACACAGATACGCAGTATTTT; CDR3aa: CASSTSDVHTDTQYF
v_gene: TRBV27; abundance: NA; d_gene: NA; j_gene: TRBJ1-5; CDR3nt: TGTGCCAGCAGTTCGCAGGAGGATCAGCCCCAGCATTTT; CDR3aa: CASSSQEDQPQHF
v_gene: TRBV5-1; abundance: once; d_gene: NA; j_gene: TRBJ2-7; CDR3nt: TGCGCCAGCAGCCGTTCCGGGAGCTCCTACGAGCAGTACTTC; CDR3aa: CASSRSGSSYEQYF
v_gene: TRBV13; abundance: once; d_gene: TRBD1; j_gene: TRBJ1-1; CDR3nt: TGTGCCAGCAGTTACGACAGGGGCACTGAAGCTTTCTTT; CDR3aa: CASSYDRGTEAFF
v_gene: TRBV7-8; abundance: NA; d_gene: NA; j_gene: TRBJ1-3; CDR3nt: TGTGCCAGCAGCTCCCCGAGAGGTGGAAACACCATATATTTT; CDR3aa: CASSSPRGGNTIYF
v_gene: TRBV18; abundance: NA; d_gene: NA; j_gene: TRBJ1-5; CDR3nt: TGTGCCAGCTCACTAGCCCCTTCGGGCTATCAGCCCCAGCATTTT; CDR3aa: CASSLAPSGYQPQHF
v_gene: TRBV5-8; abundance: NA; d_gene: TRBD2; j_gene: TRBJ2-5; CDR3nt: TGTGCCAGCAGCTTGGCCCTAGCGGGGGAAGAGACCCAGTACTTC; CDR3aa: CASSLALAGEETQYF
v_gene: TRBV5-4; abundance: NA; d_gene: NA; j_gene: TRBJ2-7; CDR3nt: TGTGCCAGCAGCTTAGATACTTACGAGCAGTACTTC; CDR3aa: CASSLDTYEQYF
v_gene: TRBV6-1; abundance: NA; d_gene: NA; j_gene: TRBJ2-7; CDR3nt: TGTGCCACCCTGTCAACAGACTCCTACGAGCAGTACTTC; CDR3aa: CATLSTDSYEQYF
v_gene: TRBV4-1; abundance: NA; d_gene: NA; j_gene: TRBJ1-4; CDR3nt: TGCGCCAGCAGCCAAGGAGGGACATTAGTAGAAAAACTGTTTTTT; CDR3aa: CASSQGGTLVEKLFF
v_gene: TRBV7-9; abundance: NA; d_gene: TRBD1; j_gene: TRBJ1-1; CDR3nt: TGTGCCAGCAACTCAGGGGGGGACACTGAAGCTTTCTTT; CDR3aa: CASNSGGDTEAFF
v_gene: TRBV14; abundance: NA; d_gene: NA; j_gene: TRBJ1-1; CDR3nt: TGTGCCAGCAGCCAGTTTAGCGGTGGGAGGAACACTGAAGCTTTCTTT; CDR3aa: CASSQFSGGRNTEAFF
v_gene: TRBV27; abundance: NA; d_gene: TRBD2; j_gene: TRBJ2-2; CDR3nt: TGTGCCAGCAGTCAACGCATAGGACTAGCGGGGAGGACCGGGGAGCTGTTTTTT; CDR3aa: CASSQRIGLAGRTGELFF
v_gene: TRBV6-4; abundance: once; d_gene: TRBD1; j_gene: TRBJ1-1; CDR3nt: TGTGCCAGCACTCAGGACAGGGGCGAGACTGAAGCTTTCTTT; CDR3aa: CASTQDRGETEAFF
v_gene: TRBV30; abundance: NA; d_gene: NA; j_gene: TRBJ1-2; CDR3nt: TGTGCCTGGAGCGGGGGGCCCTATGGCTACACCTTC; CDR3aa: CAWSGGPYGYTF
v_gene: TRBV5-1; abundance: NA; d_gene: NA; j_gene: TRBJ2-5; CDR3nt: TGCGCCAGCAGCTTGGGACAGCCGCAAGAGACCCAGTACTTC; CDR3aa: CASSLGQPQETQYF
v_gene: TRBV5-1; abundance: once; d_gene: TRBD2; j_gene: TRBJ2-7; CDR3nt: TGCGCCAGCAGCCCCTGGCGGGGGGGCTACGAGCAGTACTTC; CDR3aa: CASSPWRGGYEQYF
v_gene: TRBV6-5; abundance: NA; d_gene: NA; j_gene: TRBJ2-7; CDR3nt: TGTGCCAGCAGCCAGGCAGGGCCTCTGGCCTACGAGCAGTACTTC; CDR3aa: CASSQAGPLAYEQYF
v_gene: TRBV2; abundance: NA; d_gene: TRBD1; j_gene: TRBJ1-1; CDR3nt: TGTGCCAGCAGGGGACAGGGACCTGAAGCTTTCTTT; CDR3aa: CASRGQGPEAFF
v_gene: TRBV4-1; abundance: NA; d_gene: TRBD1; j_gene: TRBJ1-2; CDR3nt: TGCGCCAGCAGCCACGATTTCGGACAGGATAACTATGGCTACACCTTC; CDR3aa: CASSHDFGQDNYGYTF